Sequencing of this T cell receptor beta chain was carried out in a study of blood T cell repertoires in COVID-19. Study summary: Sites in the United States, Italy and Spain provided acute and convalescent COVID-19 samples.

Original processing notes: Quantification of nucleated cells was approximated via reference gene primer amplification. The table came from immunoSEQ multiplex PCR; TCRdb's copy has only in-frame clones and leaves some out. Clonal size and the V and J genes are those of that table, whereas D and trimming came from the DNA. Of 250,000 to 300,000 clones in the sample, about 87% were seen once. The CDR3 is 14 amino acids. Germline assignment: CDR1 MNHEY and CDR2 SVGAGI. Trimming removed 2 bases from V and 4 bases from J; junction bases left unmatched: 2. As for this clone: Other DNA sequences of this sample code for an identical CDR3.

This chain connects TRBV6-5 to TRBJ2-7; the match to TRBD1 covers 10 bases. The source material was peripheral blood. The source of this sequence is a woman in her sixties with COVID-19, enrolled during active disease. The CDR3 sequence is CASSYGTGVYEQYF. The CDR3 DNA sequence: TGTGCCAGCAGTTACGGGACAGGGGTTTACGAGCAGTACTTC.